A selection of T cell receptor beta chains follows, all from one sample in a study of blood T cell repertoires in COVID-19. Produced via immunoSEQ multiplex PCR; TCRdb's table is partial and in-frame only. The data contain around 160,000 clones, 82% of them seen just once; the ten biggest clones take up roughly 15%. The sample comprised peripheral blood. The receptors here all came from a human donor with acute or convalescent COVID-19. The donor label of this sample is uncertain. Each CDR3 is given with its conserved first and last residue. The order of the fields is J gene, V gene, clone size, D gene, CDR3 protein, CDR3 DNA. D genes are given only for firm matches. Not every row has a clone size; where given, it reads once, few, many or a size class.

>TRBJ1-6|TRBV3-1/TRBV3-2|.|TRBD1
CASSHFGQGNNSPLHF
TGTGCCAGCAGCCACTTCGGACAGGGTAACAATTCACCCCTCCACTTT
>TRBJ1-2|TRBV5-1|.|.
CASSLGAGNYTF
TGCGCCAGCAGCTTAGGGGCAGGGAACTACACCTTC
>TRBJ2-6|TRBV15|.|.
CATSGQSSGANVLTF
TGTGCCACCAGCGGACAGTCTTCTGGGGCCAACGTCCTGACTTTC
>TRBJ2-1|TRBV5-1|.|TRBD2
CASSLGSGGANEQFF
TGCGCCAGCAGCTTGGGTAGCGGGGGGGCCAATGAGCAGTTCTTC
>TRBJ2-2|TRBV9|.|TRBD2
CASSPEALAGARPFSGELFF
TGTGCCAGCTCCCCCGAGGCGCTAGCGGGGGCTCGACCTTTCAGCGGGGAGCTGTTTTTT
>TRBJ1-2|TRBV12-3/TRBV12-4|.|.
CASRQGNYGYTF
TGTGCCAGCAGACAGGGTAACTATGGCTACACCTTC
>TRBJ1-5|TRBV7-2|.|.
CASSLGGHNQPQHF
TGTGCCAGCAGCTTAGGGGGCCACAATCAGCCCCAGCATTTT
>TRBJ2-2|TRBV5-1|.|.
CASSLAPPDTGELFF
TGCGCCAGCAGCTTGGCTCCCCCAGACACCGGGGAGCTGTTTTTT
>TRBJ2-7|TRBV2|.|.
CASSEIVYEQYF
TGTGCCAGCAGTGAAATCGTCTACGAGCAGTACTTC
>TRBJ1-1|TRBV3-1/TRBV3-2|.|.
CASSPLRGGTEAFF
TGTGCCAGCAGCCCCCTGAGAGGGGGAACTGAAGCTTTCTTT
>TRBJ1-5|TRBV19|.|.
CASSPNQRTSNQPQHF
TGTGCCAGTAGCCCCAACCAGCGGACTAGCAATCAGCCCCAGCATTTT
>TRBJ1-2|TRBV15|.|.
CATSVGVGYGYTF
TGTGCCACCAGTGTAGGGGTGGGGTATGGCTACACCTTC
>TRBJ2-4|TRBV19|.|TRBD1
CASSQQPGTGGASAKNIQYF
TGTGCCAGTAGTCAACAACCCGGGACAGGGGGCGCCTCGGCCAAAAACATTCAGTACTTC
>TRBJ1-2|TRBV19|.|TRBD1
CASRDRVSGYTF
TGTGCCAGTAGGGACAGGGTCTCTGGCTACACCTTC
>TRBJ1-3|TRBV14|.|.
CASSQLTGFSGNTIYF
TGTGCCAGCAGCCAATTGACAGGTTTCTCTGGAAACACCATATATTTT
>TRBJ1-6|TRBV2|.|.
CASRETGQPNSPLHF
TGTGCCAGCAGAGAAACAGGACAGCCTAATTCACCCCTCCACTTT
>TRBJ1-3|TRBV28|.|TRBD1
CASSPRYRGSRPGNTIYF
TGTGCCAGCAGTCCTAGGTACAGGGGGAGCAGGCCTGGAAACACCATATATTTT
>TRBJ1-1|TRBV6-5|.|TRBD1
CASTPGTGYGTEAFF
TGTGCCAGCACCCCCGGGACAGGCTACGGCACTGAAGCTTTCTTT
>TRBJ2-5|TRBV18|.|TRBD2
CASSLGLAGGLQETQYF
TGTGCCAGCTCACTCGGACTAGCGGGGGGACTACAAGAGACCCAGTACTTC
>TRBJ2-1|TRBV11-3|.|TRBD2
CASSLGRGRGSNEQFF
TGTGCCAGCAGCTTAGGTCGGGGGAGGGGTTCCAATGAGCAGTTCTTC
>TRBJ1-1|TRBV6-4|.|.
CASSDEGDTEAFF
TGTGCCAGCAGCGACGAGGGGGACACTGAAGCTTTCTTT
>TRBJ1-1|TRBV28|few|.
CASSLGGKWEAFF
TGTGCCAGCAGTTTGGGGGGGAAGTGGGAAGCTTTCTTT
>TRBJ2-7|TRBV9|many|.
CASSVASGPYEQYF
TGTGCCAGCAGCGTAGCTTCAGGGCCCTACGAGCAGTACTTC
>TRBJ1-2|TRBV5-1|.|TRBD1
CASSPGQGGGYTF
TGCGCCAGCAGCCCTGGACAGGGGGGTGGCTACACCTTC
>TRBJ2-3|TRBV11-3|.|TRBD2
CASSLSNSGAADTQYF
TGTGCCAGCAGCTTATCAAATAGCGGGGCGGCAGATACGCAGTATTTT
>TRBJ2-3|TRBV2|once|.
CASSLARSTDTQYF
TGTGCCAGCAGCCTAGCGCGTAGTACAGATACGCAGTATTTT
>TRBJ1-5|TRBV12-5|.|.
CASGPGLLSNQPQHF
TGTGCTAGTGGGCCGGGATTACTTAGCAATCAGCCCCAGCATTTT
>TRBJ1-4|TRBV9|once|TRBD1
CASSVAGGNEKLFF
TGTGCCAGCAGCGTAGCAGGGGGCAATGAAAAACTGTTTTTT
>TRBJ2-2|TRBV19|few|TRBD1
CASSSRDRVAGELFF
TGTGCCAGTAGTTCCCGGGACAGGGTCGCCGGGGAGCTGTTTTTT
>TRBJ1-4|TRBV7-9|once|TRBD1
CASSLRGRGEEKLFF
TGTGCCAGCAGCTTAAGGGGCAGGGGGGAAGAAAAACTGTTTTTT
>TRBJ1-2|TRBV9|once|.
CATKLNYGYTF
TGTGCCACCAAGCTAAACTATGGCTACACCTTC
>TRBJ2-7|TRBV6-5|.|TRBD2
CASIVGGGRSYEQYF
TGTGCCAGCATAGTGGGCGGGGGGCGTTCCTACGAGCAGTACTTC
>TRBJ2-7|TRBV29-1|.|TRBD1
CSVVRTGGEQYF
TGCAGCGTTGTTAGGACAGGGGGCGAGCAGTACTTC
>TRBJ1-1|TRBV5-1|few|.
CASSLGRGMNTEAFF
TGCGCCAGCAGCTTGGGGAGGGGCATGAACACTGAAGCTTTCTTT
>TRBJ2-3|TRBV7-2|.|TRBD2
CASSPRGGTQPGEQYF
TGTGCCAGCAGCCCACGGGGGGGGACGCAACCTGGAGAGCAGTATTTT
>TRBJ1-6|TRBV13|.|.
CASSLQGFNSPLHF
TGTGCCAGCAGCTTACAGGGATTTAATTCACCCCTCCACTTT
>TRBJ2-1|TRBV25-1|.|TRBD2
CASSDPFSGGAGNEQFF
TGTGCCAGCAGTGACCCGTTCAGCGGGGGGGCGGGGAATGAGCAGTTCTTC
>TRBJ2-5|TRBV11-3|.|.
CASSLGGGETQYF
TGTGCCAGCAGCTTAGGTGGCGGGGAGACCCAGTACTTC
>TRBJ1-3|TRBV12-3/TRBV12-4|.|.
CASTGSRGNTIYF
TGTGCCAGCACCGGATCCAGGGGAAACACCATATATTTT
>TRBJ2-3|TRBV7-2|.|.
CASSLPFRTDTQYF
TGTGCCAGCAGCTTACCCTTTAGAACAGATACGCAGTATTTT
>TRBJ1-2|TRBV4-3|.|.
CASSQDREDILYGYTF
TGCGCCAGCAGCCAAGATAGGGAGGACATTCTCTATGGCTACACCTTC
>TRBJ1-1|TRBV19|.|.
CASSTQGNTEAFF
TGTGCCAGTAGTACCCAGGGGAACACTGAAGCTTTCTTT